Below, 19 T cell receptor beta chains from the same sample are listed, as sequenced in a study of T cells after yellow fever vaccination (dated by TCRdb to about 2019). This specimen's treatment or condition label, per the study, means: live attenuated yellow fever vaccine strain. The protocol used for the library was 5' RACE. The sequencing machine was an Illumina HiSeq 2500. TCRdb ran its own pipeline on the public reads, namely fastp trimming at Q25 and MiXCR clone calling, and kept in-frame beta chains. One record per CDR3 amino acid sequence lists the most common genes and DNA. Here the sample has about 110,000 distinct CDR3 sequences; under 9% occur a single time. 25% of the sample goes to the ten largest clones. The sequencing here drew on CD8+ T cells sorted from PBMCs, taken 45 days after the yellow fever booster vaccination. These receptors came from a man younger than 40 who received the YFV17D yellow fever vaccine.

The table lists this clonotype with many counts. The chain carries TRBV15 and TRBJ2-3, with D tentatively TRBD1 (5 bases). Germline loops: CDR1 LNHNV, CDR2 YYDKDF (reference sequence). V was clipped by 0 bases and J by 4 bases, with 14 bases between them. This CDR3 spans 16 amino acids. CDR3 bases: TGTGCCACCAGCAGAGAAGGGGTGAGTGGACCAGATACGCAGTATTTT. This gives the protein CATSREGVSGPDTQYF.

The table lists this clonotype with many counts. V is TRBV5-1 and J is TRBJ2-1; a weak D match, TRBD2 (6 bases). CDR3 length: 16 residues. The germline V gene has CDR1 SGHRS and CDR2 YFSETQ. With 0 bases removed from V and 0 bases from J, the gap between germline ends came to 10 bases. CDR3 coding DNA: TGCGCCAGCAGCTTGGACCTAGCGAGCTCCTACAATGAGCAGTTCTTC. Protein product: CASSLDLASSYNEQFF.

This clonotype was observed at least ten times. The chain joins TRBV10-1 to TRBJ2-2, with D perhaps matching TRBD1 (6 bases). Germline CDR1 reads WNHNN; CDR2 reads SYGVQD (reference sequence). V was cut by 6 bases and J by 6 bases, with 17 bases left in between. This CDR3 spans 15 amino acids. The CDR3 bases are TGCGCCAGCAGCGACCCAGGGGACGGGTCCGGGGAGCTGTTTTTT. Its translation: CASSDPGDGSGELFF.

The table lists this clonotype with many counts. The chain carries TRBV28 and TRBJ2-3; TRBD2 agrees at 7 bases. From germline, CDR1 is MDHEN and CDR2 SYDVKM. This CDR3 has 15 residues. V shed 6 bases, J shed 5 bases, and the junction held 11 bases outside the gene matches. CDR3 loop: CASSSGNSFLDTQYF. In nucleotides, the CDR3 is TGTGCCAGCAGCAGCGGGAACAGCTTTTTAGATACGCAGTATTTT.

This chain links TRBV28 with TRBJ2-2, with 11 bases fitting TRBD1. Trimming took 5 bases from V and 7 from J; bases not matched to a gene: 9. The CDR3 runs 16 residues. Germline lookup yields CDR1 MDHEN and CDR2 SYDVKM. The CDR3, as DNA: TGTGCCAGCAGTCCCCGGACAGGGGGCGTCGGCGGGGAGCTGTTTTTT. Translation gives CASSPRTGGVGGELFF.

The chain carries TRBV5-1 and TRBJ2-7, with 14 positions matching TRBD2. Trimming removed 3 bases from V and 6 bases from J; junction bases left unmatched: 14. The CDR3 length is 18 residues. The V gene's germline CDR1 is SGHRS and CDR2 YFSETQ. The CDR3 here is CASSSGTSGSPFTGEQYF. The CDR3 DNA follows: TGCGCCAGCAGCTCCGGGACTAGCGGGAGCCCCTTCACGGGCGAGCAGTACTTC.

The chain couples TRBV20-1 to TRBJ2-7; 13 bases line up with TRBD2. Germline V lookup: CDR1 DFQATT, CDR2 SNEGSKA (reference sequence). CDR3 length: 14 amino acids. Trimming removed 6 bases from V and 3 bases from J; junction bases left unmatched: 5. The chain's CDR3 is CSAPGLAGLYEQYF. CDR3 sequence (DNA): TGCAGTGCCCCGGGACTAGCGGGACTCTACGAGCAGTACTTC.

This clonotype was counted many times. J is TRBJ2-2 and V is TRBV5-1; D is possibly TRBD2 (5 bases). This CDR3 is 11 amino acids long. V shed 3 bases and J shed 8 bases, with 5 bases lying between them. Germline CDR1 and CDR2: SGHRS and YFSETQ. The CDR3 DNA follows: TGCGCCAGCAGCTCGGGGGGGGAGCTGTTTTTT. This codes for CASSSGGELFF. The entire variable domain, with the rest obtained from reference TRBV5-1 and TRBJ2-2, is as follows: KAGVTQTPRYLIKTRGQQVTLSCSPISGHRSVSWYQQTPGQGLQFLFEYFSETQRNKGNFPGRFSGRQFSNSRSEMNVSTLELGDSALYLCASSSGGELFFGEGSRLTVL.

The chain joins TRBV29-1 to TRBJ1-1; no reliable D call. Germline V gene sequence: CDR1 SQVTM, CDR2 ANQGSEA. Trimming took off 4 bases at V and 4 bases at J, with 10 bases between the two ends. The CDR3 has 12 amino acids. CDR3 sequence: CSVVIFGTEAFF. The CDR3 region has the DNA TGCAGCGTTGTAATCTTCGGCACTGAAGCTTTCTTT.

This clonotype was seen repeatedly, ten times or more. CDR3 amino acids: CASSSGQGNTEAFF. CDR3 DNA sequence: TGTGCCAGCAGCTCCGGACAGGGCAACACTGAAGCTTTCTTT. The chain couples TRBV7-9 to TRBJ1-1; 8 nucleotides line up with TRBD1. This CDR3 is 14 amino acids long. CDR1 and CDR2 from the germline V gene are SEHNR and FQNEAQ (reference sequence). The V gene end was trimmed by 4 bases and the J gene end by 2 bases; junction bases not matched to a gene: 3.

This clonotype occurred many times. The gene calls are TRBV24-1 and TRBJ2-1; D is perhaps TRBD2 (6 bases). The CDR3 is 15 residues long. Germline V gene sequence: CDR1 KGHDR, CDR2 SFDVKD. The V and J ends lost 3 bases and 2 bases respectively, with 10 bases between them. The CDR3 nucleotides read TGTGCCACCAGTGATAAAGGACTACCCTACAATGAGCAGTTCTTC. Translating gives CATSDKGLPYNEQFF.

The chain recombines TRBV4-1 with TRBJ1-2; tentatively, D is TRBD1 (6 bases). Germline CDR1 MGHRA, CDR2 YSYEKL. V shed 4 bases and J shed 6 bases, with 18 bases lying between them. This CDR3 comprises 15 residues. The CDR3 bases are TGCGCCAGCAGCCCTCAATCGACAGGCCTGGATGGCTACACCTTC. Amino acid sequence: CASSPQSTGLDGYTF.

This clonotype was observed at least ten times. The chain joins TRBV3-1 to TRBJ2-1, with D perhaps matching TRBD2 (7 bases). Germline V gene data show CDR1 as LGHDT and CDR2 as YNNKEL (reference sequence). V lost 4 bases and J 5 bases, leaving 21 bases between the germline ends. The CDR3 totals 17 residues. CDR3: CASSPGWGGGGNNEQFF. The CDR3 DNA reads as TGTGCCAGCAGCCCAGGATGGGGGGGCGGGGGCAACAATGAGCAGTTCTTC.

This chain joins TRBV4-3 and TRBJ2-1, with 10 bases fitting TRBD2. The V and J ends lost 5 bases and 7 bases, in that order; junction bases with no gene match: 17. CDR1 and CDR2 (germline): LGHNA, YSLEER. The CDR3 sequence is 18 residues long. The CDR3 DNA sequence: TGCGCCAGCAGCAAAAGCCCCTTAGCGGGGGGTTATGGTAATGAGCAGTTCTTC. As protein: CASSKSPLAGGYGNEQFF.

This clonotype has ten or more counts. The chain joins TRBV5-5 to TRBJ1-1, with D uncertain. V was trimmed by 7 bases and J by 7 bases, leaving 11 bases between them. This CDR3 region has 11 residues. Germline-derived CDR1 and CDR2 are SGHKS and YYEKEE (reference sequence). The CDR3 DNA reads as TGTGCCAGCGGGCTCGGGTTTGAAGCTTTCTTT. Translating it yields CASGLGFEAFF.

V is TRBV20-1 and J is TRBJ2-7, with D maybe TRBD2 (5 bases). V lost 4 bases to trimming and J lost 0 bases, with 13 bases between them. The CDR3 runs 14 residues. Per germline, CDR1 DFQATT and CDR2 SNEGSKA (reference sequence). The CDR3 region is CSAISGRSSYEQYF. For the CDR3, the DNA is TGCAGTGCTATAAGCGGAAGAAGCTCCTACGAGCAGTACTTC.

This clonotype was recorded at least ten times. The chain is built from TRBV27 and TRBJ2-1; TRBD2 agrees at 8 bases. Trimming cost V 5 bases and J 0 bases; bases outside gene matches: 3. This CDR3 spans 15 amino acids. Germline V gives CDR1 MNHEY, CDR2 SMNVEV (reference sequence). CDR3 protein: CASSISGSSYNEQFF. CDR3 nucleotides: TGTGCCAGCAGTATCAGCGGGAGCTCCTACAATGAGCAGTTCTTC.

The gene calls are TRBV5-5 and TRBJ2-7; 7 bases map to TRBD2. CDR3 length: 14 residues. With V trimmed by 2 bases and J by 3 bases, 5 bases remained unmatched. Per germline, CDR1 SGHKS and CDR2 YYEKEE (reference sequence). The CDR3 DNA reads TGTGCCAGCAGCTTCATAGCGGGCAACTACGAGCAGTACTTC. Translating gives CASSFIAGNYEQYF.

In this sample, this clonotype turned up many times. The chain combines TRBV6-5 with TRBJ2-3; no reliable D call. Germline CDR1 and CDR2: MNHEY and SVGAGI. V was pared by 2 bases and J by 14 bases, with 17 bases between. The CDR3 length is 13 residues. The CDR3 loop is CASSYPNGVTWYF. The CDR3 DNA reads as TGTGCCAGCAGTTACCCGAACGGAGTGACGTGGTATTTT.